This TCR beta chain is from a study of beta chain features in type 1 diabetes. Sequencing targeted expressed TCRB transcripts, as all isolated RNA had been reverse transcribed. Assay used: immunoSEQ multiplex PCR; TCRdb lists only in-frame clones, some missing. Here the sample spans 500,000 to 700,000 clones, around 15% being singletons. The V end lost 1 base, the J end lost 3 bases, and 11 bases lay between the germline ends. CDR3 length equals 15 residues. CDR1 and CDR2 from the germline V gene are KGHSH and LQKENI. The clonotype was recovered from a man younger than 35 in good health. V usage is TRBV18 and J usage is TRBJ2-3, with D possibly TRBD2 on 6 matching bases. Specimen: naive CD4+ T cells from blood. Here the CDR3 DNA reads TGTGCCAGCTCACCACTCCAGGGAGGAACAGATACGCAGTATTTT. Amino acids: CASSPLQGGTDTQYF.